These 32 T cell receptor delta chains share one sample of origin, sequenced in a study of gamma-delta T cells after stem cell transplantation. TCRdb reanalyzed the RT-PCR reads using CATT. The table lists some 3,000 delta-chain clones, 8.8% of them singletons, with 8% to 9.5% in the top ten. Specimen: gamma-delta T cells. The source is a human donor. It is not recorded whose cells these are; they may come from a transplant donor.

Concerning this clone itself: Being one base from a much bigger clone, this may be a read error. This sequence joins TRDV2 and TRDJ3; 12 nucleotides match TRDD3. This CDR3 region has 19 residues. Germline lookup yields CDR1 GEAIGNYY and CDR2 EKD. V trimming: 5 bases; J trimming: 0 bases; junction bases outside the gene matches: 7. CDR3 sequence reads: CACGSTGGYSSWDTRQMFF. In DNA form, the CDR3 reads TGTGCCTGTGGCAGTACTGGGGGATACTCCTCCTGGGACACCCGACAGATGTTTTTC.

Regarding this clone: The protein given by TCRdb reflects a much larger clone and differs at residue 12 from this DNA's translation, likely from a read error; the protein shown is the DNA's translation. The chain joins TRDV2 to TRDJ3; 8 positions match TRDD3. Germline V CDR1 and CDR2: GEAIGNYY, EKD. The CDR3 is made up of 17 amino acids. CDR3 sequence reads: CACEEWGIPWDPRQMFF. CDR3 DNA: TGTGCCTGTGAAGAGTGGGGGATCCCCTGGGACCCCCGACAGATGTTTTTC.

This clone was seen more than once but under ten times. A single base is all that separates this from a far larger clone, so a read error is likely. This chain joins TRDV2 and TRDJ3, with 7 bases lining up with TRDD3. Germline V gene data show CDR1 as GEAIGNYY and CDR2 as EKD. The CDR3 has 19 amino acids. The CDR3 sequence: CACDTWGTRVSWDARQMFF. The CDR3, as DNA: TGTGCCTGTGACACCTGGGGGACCCGGGTCTCCTGGGACGCCCGACAGATGTTTTTC.

This clone showed up just a few times. The protein given by TCRdb reflects a much larger clone and differs at residue 8 from this DNA's translation, likely from a read error; the protein shown is the DNA's translation. The chain recombines TRDV2 with TRDJ2; D is perhaps TRDD3 (6 bases). Deletions cut 1 base from V and 4 bases from J, with 18 bases between. The germline CDR1 and CDR2 sequences are GEAIGNYY and EKD. The CDR3 covers 17 residues. The CDR3 here is CACDTVTWGFQTAQLFF. CDR3 nucleotide sequence: TGTGCCTGTGACACGGTGACTTGGGGATTCCAGACAGCACAACTCTTCTTT.

This clone came up a few times. Since a far larger clone is one base different, this is likely a read error. The same CDR3 arises from other DNA sequences in this sample as well. This CDR3 reads CACDTWGSSWDTRQMFF. CDR3 nucleotide sequence: TGTGCCTGTGACACCTGGGGGAGCTCCTGGGACACCCGGCAGATGTTTTTC. The chain uses TRDV2 and TRDJ3; 7 bases match TRDD3. CDR1 and CDR2 from the germline V gene are GEAIGNYY and EKD. The CDR3 is 17 amino acids.

This clone was recorded a few times. A far larger clone is a single base away, which makes a read error likely. The chain employs TRDV2 and TRDJ1; TRDD3 matches 11 bases. The CDR3 loop spans 21 amino acids. The V gene's germline CDR1 is GEAIGNYY and CDR2 EKD. Trimming cost V 0 bases and J 1 base; bases outside gene matches: 18. The CDR3 reads CACDTIIPSLGDKRCTDKLIF. Written as DNA, the CDR3 is TGTGCCTGTGACACCATAATTCCCTCACTGGGGGATAAGAGGTGCACCGATAAACTCATCTTT.

Notes on this clone: Relative to the germline gene, one junction end is altered; a read error may explain this. V and J are TRDV2 and TRDJ3; the D gene is possibly TRDD3 (5 bases). The CDR3 runs 20 residues. CDR1 GEAIGNYY and CDR2 EKD come from the germline V gene. The CDR3 region has the DNA TGTGCCTGTGACGCCGTTGGCGGGGTGCTACCCTCCTGGGACACCCGACGGATGTTTTTC. This encodes CACDAVGGVLPSWDTRRMFF.

This clone turned up a few times. The TCRdb record carries a much larger clone's protein, which differs from this DNA's translation at residue 15; a read error is the likely cause, and the protein listed here is the DNA translation. The chain couples TRDV2 to TRDJ3; 9 bases are a match to TRDD3. The CDR3 is 17 residues long. The germline gives CDR1 GEAIGNYY, CDR2 EKD. CDR3: CACDILGDSWDTRQVFF. DNA for the CDR3: TGTGCCTGTGACATACTGGGGGACTCCTGGGACACCCGACAGGTGTTCTTC.

The CDR3 sequence is CALGPPVGSHPSHGEDTDKLIF. CDR3 nucleotides: TGTGCTCTTGGCCCCCCCGTGGGCTCCCACCCCAGTCATGGTGAGGACACCGATAAACTCATCTTT. This rearrangement joins TRDV1 to TRDJ1; D unresolved. The V end lost 6 bases, the J end lost 0 bases, and 35 bases lay between the germline ends. The CDR3 has 22 amino acids. CDR1 and CDR2 (germline): TSWWSYY, QGS.

This clone was seen only a few times. Only one base separates this from a far larger clonotype, so it likely reflects a read error. Other nucleotide sequences from this sample produce the same CDR3. The chain couples TRDV2 to TRDJ1; no clear D. The CDR3 covers 13 residues. Looked up from germline, CDR1 is GEAIGNYY and CDR2 is EKD. The CDR3 DNA reads TGTGCCTGTGACGGACCTAACACCGATAAGCTCATCTTT. Protein product: CACDGPNTDKLIF.

Note on this clone: Just one base apart from a much larger clone, this may be a read error. This sequence joins TRDV1 and TRDJ1; no firm D call. V was clipped by 3 bases and J by 1 base, with 15 bases between them. Germline V gene sequence: CDR1 TSWWSYY, CDR2 QGS. This CDR3 has 16 residues. The chain's CDR3 is CALGDPTVPCTDKLIF. The CDR3, as DNA: TGTGCTCTTGGGGATCCGACAGTCCCGTGCACCGATAAACTCATCTTT.

By proportion, this clone is medium-sized. This sequence joins TRDV1 and TRDJ1; 7 nucleotides align to TRDD2. The germline gives CDR1 TSWWSYY, CDR2 QGS. The V and J ends lost 4 bases and 3 bases, in that order; junction bases with no gene match: 29. This CDR3 has 22 amino acids. The CDR3 nucleotides are TGTGCTCTTGGGGTCCGGCCTTCCTCCACGAGGGGACCCTCAAAGGTCCCCGATAAACTCATCTTT. Amino acid sequence: CALGVRPSSTRGPSKVPDKLIF.

On this clone itself: A far larger clone lies a single base away; this is likely a read error. V gene TRDV2 combines with J gene TRDJ3; 9 nucleotides match TRDD3. Germline lookup yields CDR1 GEAIGNYY and CDR2 EKD. The CDR3 contains 21 residues. The CDR3 sequence is CACDTVGDNSGSSWDTRQTFF. The CDR3 nucleotides read TGTGCCTGTGACACGGTGGGGGATAACTCCGGAAGTTCCTGGGACACCCGACAGACGTTTTTC.

This clone was found a few times. A much bigger clone sits one base away, suggesting this may be a read error. The identical CDR3 is also encoded by other nucleotide sequences in the sample. V is TRDV2 and J is TRDJ2; TRDD3 matches at 7 bases. CDR1 and CDR2 from the germline V gene are GEAIGNYY and EKD. This CDR3 region has 16 residues. The CDR3 loop is CACDTVGGRTTAQLFF. In nucleotides, the CDR3 is TGTGCCTGTGACACCGTTGGGGGACGAACGACAGCACAGCTCTTCTTT.

This clone is judged medium-sized (0.01 to 0.1%). This rearrangement joins TRDV2 to TRDJ3; TRDD3 matches 7 bases. The germline gives CDR1 GEAIGNYY, CDR2 EKD. There are 19 residues in the CDR3. Unmatched junction bases numbered 7, after V lost 0 bases and J lost 0 bases. CDR3 bases: TGTGCCTGTGACACCTGGGATACCCCCAGCTCCTGGGACACCCGACAGATGTTTTTC. As protein: CACDTWDTPSSWDTRQMFF.

Relative to its sample, this clone is medium-sized. Different DNA sequences within this sample yield the same CDR3. The chain carries TRDV1 and TRDJ1, with 10 bases matching TRDD3. Looked up from germline, CDR1 is TSWWSYY and CDR2 is QGS. The CDR3 extends over 19 amino acids. J was trimmed by 2 bases and V by 3 bases; bases with no gene match: 15. This CDR3 reads CALGDAFLMVLGDTDKLIF. The CDR3 coding sequence is TGTGCTCTTGGGGATGCCTTCCTTATGGTACTGGGGGATACCGATAAACTCATCTTT.

Details on this clone: This sequence may be a read error, since a much larger clone differs from it by one base. Other DNA sequences within the sample encode an identical CDR3. V is TRDV2 and J is TRDJ1; TRDD3 matches at 8 bases. The V segment lost 7 bases and the J segment 0 bases; nucleotides outside the gene matches: 18. This CDR3 region has 18 residues. Germline loops: CDR1 GEAIGNYY, CDR2 EKD. The CDR3 coding sequence is TGTGCCTGCGACGGTATCAGTCAGACTGGGGGCCACACCGATAAACTCATCTTT. This sequence encodes CACDGISQTGGHTDKLIF.

This clone was picked up a small number of times. J is TRDJ1 and V is TRDV2; TRDD3 is a possible D gene (6 bases). CDR1 and CDR2 from the germline V gene are GEAIGNYY and EKD. The ends were cut back, 0 bases at V and 0 bases at J, with 25 bases in the middle. This CDR3 comprises 20 residues. The CDR3 sequence is CACDTVSQGRKDTNTDKLIF. In DNA form, the CDR3 reads TGTGCCTGTGACACCGTCAGCCAAGGAAGGAAAGATACGAACACCGATAAACTCATCTTT.

About this clone itself: A far larger clone is a single base away, which makes a read error likely. Other DNA sequences in the same sample also yield this CDR3. The chain couples TRDV2 to TRDJ3; 9 nucleotides align to TRDD3. CDR1 is GEAIGNYY and CDR2 is EKD in the germline V gene. This CDR3 comprises 21 residues. CDR3 DNA: TGTGCATGTGACACCGCTACGTCTGGGGGATCGAGCTCCTGGGACACCCGACAGATGTTTTTC. Protein sequence: CACDTATSGGSSSWDTRQMFF.

This clone is medium-sized. The chain carries TRDV1 and TRDJ2; 9 nucleotides align to TRDD3. Germline V gene data show CDR1 as TSWWSYY and CDR2 as QGS. Trimming removed 2 bases from V and 0 bases from J; junction bases left unmatched: 4. This CDR3 is 17 amino acids long. The DNA for the CDR3 is TGTGCTCTTGGGGAAAAGTACTGGGGGACTTTGACAGCACAACTCTTCTTT. Translating gives CALGEKYWGTLTAQLFF.

In its sample, this clone is large (0.1 to 1%). Other DNA variants within this sample encode the same CDR3. The chain combines TRDV2 with TRDJ2, with 10 bases that match TRDD3. The germline V gene encodes CDR1 GEAIGNYY and CDR2 EKD. The CDR3 loop spans 18 amino acids. The trim removed 1 base at V and 4 bases at J, leaving 11 bases unmatched. The CDR3 DNA reads TGTGCCTGTGACACTGTTCCTTTACTGGGGGATCAGACAGCACAACTCTTCTTT. Its protein is CACDTVPLLGDQTAQLFF.

In the case of this clone: This is likely an artifact of a read error, given a far larger clone one base away. The same CDR3 is also encoded by other DNA sequences in this sample. The chain uses TRDV2 and TRDJ3; 7 nucleotides line up with TRDD3. Germline CDR1 GEAIGNYY, CDR2 EKD. The CDR3 loop spans 18 amino acids. The CDR3 nucleotides read TGTGCCTGTGACACCGGTGGATACGCCTCCTGGGATACCCGACAGATGTTTTTC. It translates to CACDTGGYASWDTRQMFF.

This clone was detected only a few times. V is TRDV3 and J is TRDJ1, with D tentatively TRDD2 (6 bases). The CDR3 totals 14 residues. The V end lost 2 bases, the J end lost 0 bases, and 13 bases lay between the germline ends. In germline, CDR1 is TVYSNPD, CDR2 GDNSRS (reference sequence). CDR3 coding DNA: TGTGCCTTTCCCTTCCCGGGGTACACCGATAAACTCATCTTT. Translation: CAFPFPGYTDKLIF.

By its share, this clone is large (0.1 to 1%). The sample has other DNA sequences that encode this CDR3 too. The chain recombines TRDV2 with TRDJ3, with TRDD3 matching 13 bases. CDR1 is GEAIGNYY and CDR2 is EKD in the germline V gene. V shed 0 bases, J shed 0 bases, and the junction held 7 bases outside the gene matches. The CDR3 length is 21 residues. CDR3: CACDTLLGDTLSSWDTRQMFF. The CDR3 coding sequence is TGTGCCTGTGACACCTTACTGGGGGATACGCTCAGCTCCTGGGACACCCGACAGATGTTTTTC.

By frequency in the sample, this clone is medium-sized. The chain uses TRDV1 and TRDJ1, with 7 bases fitting TRDD3. The CDR3 totals 20 residues. V shed 4 bases and J 0 bases; nucleotides not matched to a gene: 20. Germline V gene data show CDR1 as TSWWSYY and CDR2 as QGS. This CDR3 reads CALGAQPRGAWGGNTDKLIF. CDR3 DNA: TGTGCTCTTGGGGCCCAGCCGAGGGGTGCCTGGGGGGGAAACACCGATAAACTCATCTTT.

This clone was counted between two and nine times. A much larger clone differs by one base, so this may be a read error. This rearrangement joins TRDV2 to TRDJ3; no reliable D call. This CDR3 comprises 18 residues. The germline V gene encodes CDR1 GEAIGNYY and CDR2 EKD. Trimming cost V 5 bases and J 0 bases, with 16 bases left between them. The CDR3 reads CACGALRASSWDTRQMFF. The CDR3 nucleotides read TGTGCCTGTGGCGCGCTGAGGGCCAGCTCCTGGGACACCCGACAGATGTTTTTC.

On this clone itself: A read error is likely here: a far larger clone is one base away. Other DNA sequences within the sample encode an identical CDR3. This CDR3 is CACDRLGDDSWDTRQMFF. CDR3 sequence (DNA): TGTGCCTGCGATCGACTGGGGGATGACTCCTGGGACACCCGACAGATGTTTTTC. The chain employs TRDV2 and TRDJ3, with TRDD3 matching over 10 bases. There are 18 residues in the CDR3. CDR1 and CDR2 (germline): GEAIGNYY, EKD. With V trimmed by 7 bases and J by 0 bases, 8 bases remained unmatched.

As to this clone: This likely came from a read error, as a far larger clone is one base away. Distinct nucleotide sequences in the sample also encode this CDR3. The V call is TRDV2, the J call TRDJ2, with 13 bases lining up with TRDD3. Germline CDR1 is GEAIGNYY and CDR2 is EKD. The CDR3 extends over 16 amino acids. The CDR3 bases are TGTGCCTGTGACATACTGGGGGATACGTTGACAGCGCAACTCTTCTTT. It yields the protein CACDILGDTLTAQLFF.

As concerns this clone: TCRdb has a much larger clone's protein, which differs at residue 10 from the translation of this DNA, likely because of a read error; what is shown is the protein translated from the DNA. V usage is TRDV2 and J usage is TRDJ3; D gene unclear. CDR1 and CDR2 (germline): GEAIGNYY, EKD. The CDR3 length is 13 residues. The DNA for the CDR3 is TGTGCCTGTGACACCTGGGACACCCGACTGATGTTTTTC. Translation: CACDTWDTRLMFF.

Concerning this clone itself: A read error likely explains this, since a far larger clone differs by one base. Additional DNA sequences in this sample encode the identical CDR3. V gene TRDV2 combines with J gene TRDJ3; 12 nucleotides line up with TRDD3. Unmatched junction bases numbered 11, after V lost 3 bases and J lost 0 bases. This CDR3 spans 21 amino acids. The V gene's germline CDR1 is GEAIGNYY and CDR2 EKD. The CDR3, as DNA: TGTGCCTGTGACCACGTGCTGGGGGATACGCAAGGCTCCTGGGACACCCGACAGATGTTTTTC. It translates to CACDHVLGDTQGSWDTRQMFF.

As to this clone: A read error is likely here: a far larger clone is one base away. V and J are TRDV2 and TRDJ3; possible D gene TRDD3, 6 bases. The CDR3 has 22 amino acids. Germline-derived CDR1 and CDR2 are GEAIGNYY and EKD. V lost 1 base and J lost 0, with 24 bases in between. CDR3 coding DNA: TGTGCCTGTGACACATGGAATAACTGGGTGATACCTAGCTCCTGGGACACCCGACAGATGTTTTTC. Its protein is CACDTWNNWVIPSSWDTRQMFF.

In its sample, this clone was seen a few times. This chain's CDR3 is CACDTVLGDIGSSWDTRQMFF. In DNA form, the CDR3 reads TGTGCCTGTGACACCGTACTGGGGGATATCGGGAGCTCCTGGGACACCCGACAGATGTTTTTC. The rearrangement uses TRDV2 and TRDJ3; 11 bases align to TRDD3. Germline V gene lookup returns CDR1 GEAIGNYY and CDR2 EKD. The CDR3 is 21 amino acids. V was clipped by 0 bases and J by 0 bases; unmatched bases: 9.